The clone carrying this T cell receptor beta chain was counted only a few times. Its cognate antigen is unknown. The CDR3 consists of 13 residues. Germline V CDR1 and CDR2: MDHEN, SYDVKM. This record belongs to a study of beta chain features in type 1 diabetes. All of the isolated RNA was reverse transcribed, so expressed TCRB transcripts were sequenced. This table comes from immunoSEQ multiplex PCR, and its TCRdb copy is limited to in-frame clones, with some not included. Here the sample spans about 400,000 clones, around 12% being singletons. General study points: Type 1 diabetes patients showed fewer insertions and more deletions at VDJ junctions. The study found moderately but significantly shorter TCRB CDR3s in all four CD4+ subsets of Type 1 diabetes patients. Unsettled here was the matter of whether HLA type influences TCRB rearrangement.

The chain joins TRBV28 to TRBJ2-2, with a possible D match to TRBD2 (6 bases). This sequence originates from a woman younger than 35 with type 1 diabetes. Material: naive CD4+ T cells from blood. The CDR3 bases are TGTGCGAGCTCTAGGACTATCCACGGGGAGCTGTTTTTT. It is translated as CASSRTIHGELFF.